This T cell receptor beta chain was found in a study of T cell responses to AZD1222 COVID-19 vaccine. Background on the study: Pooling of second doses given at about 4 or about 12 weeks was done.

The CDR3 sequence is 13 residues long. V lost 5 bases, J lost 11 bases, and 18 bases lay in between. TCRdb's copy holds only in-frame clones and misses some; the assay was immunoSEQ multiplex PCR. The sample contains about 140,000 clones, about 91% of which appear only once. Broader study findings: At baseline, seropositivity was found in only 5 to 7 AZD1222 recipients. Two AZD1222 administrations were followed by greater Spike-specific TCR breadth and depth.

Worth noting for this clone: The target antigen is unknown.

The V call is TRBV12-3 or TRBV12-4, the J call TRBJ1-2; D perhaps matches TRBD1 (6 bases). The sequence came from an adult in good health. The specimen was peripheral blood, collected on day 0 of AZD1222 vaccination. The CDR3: CASSRSGGRSYTF. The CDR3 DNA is TGTGCCAGCAGTCGCAGCGGGGGGCGTTCTTACACCTTC.